This record looks at one T cell receptor beta chain sequence and its context. The authors reverse transcribed roughly 0.5 to 1 ug RNA with random hexamers. By means of immunoSEQ multiplex PCR, TCR beta CDR3 spanning 54 Vbeta and 13 Jbeta underwent amplification. TCRdb used MiXCR to reprocess the immunoSEQ multiplex PCR reads, holding one entry per CDR3 protein. The sample holds 400,000 to 550,000 distinct CDR3 sequences, 85% to 90% seen once. These data originate in a study of CD8 T cells in Susac syndrome. The CDR3 is 19 residues long. Germline-derived CDR1 and CDR2 are MGHRA and YSYEKL. V lost 1 base and J lost 4, with 23 bases in between. The study sequenced TCR beta in blood CD8+ and CD4+ T cells.

Sequenced sample: CD8+ T cells from PBMCs. The sequence was obtained from a human donor with multiple sclerosis. The chain uses TRBV4-1 and TRBJ2-1; D is uncertain. In nucleotides, the CDR3 is TGCGCCAGCAGCCAAGGCCGGGCGGCATCCGCCCCGACTTACAATGAGCAGTTCTTC. Protein sequence: CASSQGRAASAPTYNEQFF.